This TCR beta chain was identified in a study of T cell responses to AZD1222 COVID-19 vaccine. Whole-study findings and limits: There were vaccine-associated CD4 TCRs across spike, dominant at 160-218 and 743-854. As reported, nearly half of all spike-specific TCRs target variant regions that are unmutated.

Details on this clone: Its antigen is currently unknown.

This CDR3 comprises 16 residues. V gave up 3 bases and J gave up 5 bases; unmatched junction bases: 4. Germline CDR1 reads KGHDR; CDR2 reads SFDVKD. Data came from immunoSEQ multiplex PCR; TCRdb stores just in-frame clones and leaves some out. The sample has 150,000 to 200,000 clones, around nine tenths seen once. The source was peripheral blood, collected on day 0 of AZD1222 vaccination. The chain couples TRBV24-1 to TRBJ2-3; 13 bases align to TRBD2. The sequence was collected from an adult in good health. The CDR3 sequence is CATSDRTSGSGDTQYF. The CDR3 DNA is TGTGCCACCAGTGATAGGACTAGCGGGAGTGGAGATACGCAGTATTTT.